This record concerns one T cell receptor beta chain sequence. No antigen is known for it. The CDR3 spans 17 residues. Per the germline V gene, CDR1 is MNHEY and CDR2 is SMNVEV (reference sequence). With 3 bases clipped from V and 5 bases from J, the junction kept 11 bases outside the gene matches. Measured with immunoSEQ multiplex PCR; TCRdb has only the in-frame clones, and not every one. The table shows tens of thousands of clones, with about 79% occurring only once. These data are taken from a study of graft-versus-host responses after intestinal transplantation. The J gene is TRBJ2-2, the V gene TRBV27; 8 positions match TRBD2. The sequencing here drew on unstimulated CD8+ T cells sorted from spleen or lymph node cells, taken before intestinal transplant. The sequence came from a human donor who received an intestinal transplant. The CDR3: CASSFSLGGAVTGELFF. The CDR3 DNA sequence: TGTGCCAGCAGTTTTTCCCTCGGGGGGGCGGTGACCGGGGAGCTGTTTTTT.